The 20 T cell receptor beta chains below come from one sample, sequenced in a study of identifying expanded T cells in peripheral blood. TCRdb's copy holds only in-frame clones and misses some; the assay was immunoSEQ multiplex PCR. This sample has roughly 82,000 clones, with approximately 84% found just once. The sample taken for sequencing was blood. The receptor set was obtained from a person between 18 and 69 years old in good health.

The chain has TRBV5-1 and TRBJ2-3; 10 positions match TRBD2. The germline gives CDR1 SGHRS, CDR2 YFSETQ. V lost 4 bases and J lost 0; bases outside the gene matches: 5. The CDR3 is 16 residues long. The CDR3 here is CASSTRLAGSTDTQYF. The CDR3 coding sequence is TGCGCCAGCAGCACCAGACTAGCGGGTAGCACAGATACGCAGTATTTT.

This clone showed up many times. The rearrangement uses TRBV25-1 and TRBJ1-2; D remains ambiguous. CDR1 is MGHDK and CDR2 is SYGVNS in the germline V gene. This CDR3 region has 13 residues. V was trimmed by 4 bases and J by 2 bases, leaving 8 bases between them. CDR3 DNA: TGTGCCAGCAGTGTCGGAGGAAACTATGGCTACACCTTC. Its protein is CASSVGGNYGYTF.

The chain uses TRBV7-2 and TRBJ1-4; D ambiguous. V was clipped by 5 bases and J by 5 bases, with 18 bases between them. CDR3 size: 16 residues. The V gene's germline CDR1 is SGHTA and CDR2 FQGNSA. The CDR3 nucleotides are TGTGCCAGCAGCCCGAGAATGGGCTACTTAAATGAAAAACTGTTTTTT. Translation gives CASSPRMGYLNEKLFF.

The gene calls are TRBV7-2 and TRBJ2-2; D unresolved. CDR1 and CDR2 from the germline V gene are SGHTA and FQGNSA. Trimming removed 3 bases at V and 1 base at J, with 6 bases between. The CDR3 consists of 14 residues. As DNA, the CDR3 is TGTGCCAGCAGCTTTGACGGGAACACCGGGGAGCTGTTTTTT. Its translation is CASSFDGNTGELFF.

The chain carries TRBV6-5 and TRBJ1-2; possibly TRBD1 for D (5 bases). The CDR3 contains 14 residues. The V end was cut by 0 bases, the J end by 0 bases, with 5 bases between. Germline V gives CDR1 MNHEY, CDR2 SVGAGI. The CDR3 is CASSYSGANYGYTF. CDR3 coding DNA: TGTGCCAGCAGTTACTCAGGGGCTAACTATGGCTACACCTTC.

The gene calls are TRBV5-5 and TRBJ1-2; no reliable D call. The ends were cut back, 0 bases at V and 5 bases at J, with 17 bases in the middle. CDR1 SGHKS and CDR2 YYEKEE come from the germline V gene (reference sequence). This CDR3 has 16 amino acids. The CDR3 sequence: CASSLGPVSFEYGYTF. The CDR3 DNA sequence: TGTGCCAGCAGCTTGGGACCCGTATCTTTTGAGTATGGCTACACCTTC.

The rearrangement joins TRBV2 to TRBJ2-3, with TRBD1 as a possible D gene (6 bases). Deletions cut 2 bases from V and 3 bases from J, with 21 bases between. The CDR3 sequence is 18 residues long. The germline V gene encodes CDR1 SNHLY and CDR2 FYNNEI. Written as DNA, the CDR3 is TGTGCCAGCAGTGAAAGACAGGAGGAAGTCCCGGGTACAGATACGCAGTATTTT. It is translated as CASSERQEEVPGTDTQYF.

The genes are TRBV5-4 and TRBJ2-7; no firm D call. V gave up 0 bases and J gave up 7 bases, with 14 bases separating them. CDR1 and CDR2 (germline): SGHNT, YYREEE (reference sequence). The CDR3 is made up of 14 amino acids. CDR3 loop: CASSLVGFPGEQYF. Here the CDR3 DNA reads TGTGCCAGCAGCTTGGTGGGCTTCCCTGGGGAGCAGTACTTC.

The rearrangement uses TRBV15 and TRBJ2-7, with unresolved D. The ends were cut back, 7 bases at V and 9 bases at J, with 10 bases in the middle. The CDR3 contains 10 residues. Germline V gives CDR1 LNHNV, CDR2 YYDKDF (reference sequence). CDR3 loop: CATTQPGQYF. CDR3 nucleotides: TGTGCCACCACCCAACCCGGGCAGTACTTC. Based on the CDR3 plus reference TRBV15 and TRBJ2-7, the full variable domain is DAMVIQNPRYQVTQFGKPVTLSCSQTLNHNVMYWYQQKSSQAPKLLFHYYDKDFNNEADTPDNFQSRRPNTSFCFLDIRSPGLGDTAMYLCATTQPGQYFGPGTRLTVT.

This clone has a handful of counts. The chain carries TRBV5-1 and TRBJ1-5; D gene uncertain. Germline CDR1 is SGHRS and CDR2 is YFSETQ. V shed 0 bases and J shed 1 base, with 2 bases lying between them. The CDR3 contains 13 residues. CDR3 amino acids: CASSLESNQPQHF. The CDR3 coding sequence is TGCGCCAGCAGCTTGGAAAGCAATCAGCCCCAGCATTTT.

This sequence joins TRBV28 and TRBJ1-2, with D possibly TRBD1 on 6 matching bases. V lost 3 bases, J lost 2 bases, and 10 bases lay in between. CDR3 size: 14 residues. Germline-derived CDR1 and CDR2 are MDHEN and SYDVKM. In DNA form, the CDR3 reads TGTGCCAGCAGTTTCCCCGGGGGCAACTATGGCTACACCTTC. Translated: CASSFPGGNYGYTF.

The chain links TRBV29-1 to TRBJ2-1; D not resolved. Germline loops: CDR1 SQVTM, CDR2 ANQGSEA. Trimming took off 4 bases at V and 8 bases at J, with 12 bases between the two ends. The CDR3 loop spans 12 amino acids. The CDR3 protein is CSVAASLDEQFF. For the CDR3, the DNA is TGCAGCGTTGCGGCTAGTTTGGATGAGCAGTTCTTC.

This CDR3 is CSVARGTNEKLFF. CDR3 DNA sequence: TGCAGCGTAGCTAGGGGTACTAATGAAAAACTGTTTTTT. V and J are TRBV29-1 and TRBJ1-4; a weak D match, TRBD1 (5 bases). The V end was cut by 6 bases, the J end by 2 bases, with 10 bases between. Germline V gene sequence: CDR1 SQVTM, CDR2 ANQGSEA. The CDR3 contains 13 residues.

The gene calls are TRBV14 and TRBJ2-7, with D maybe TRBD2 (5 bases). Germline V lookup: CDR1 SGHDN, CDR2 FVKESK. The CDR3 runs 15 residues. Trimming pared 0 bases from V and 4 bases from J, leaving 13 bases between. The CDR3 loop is CASSQEPGFGYEQYF. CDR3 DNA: TGTGCCAGCAGCCAAGAACCGGGGTTCGGGTACGAGCAGTACTTC.

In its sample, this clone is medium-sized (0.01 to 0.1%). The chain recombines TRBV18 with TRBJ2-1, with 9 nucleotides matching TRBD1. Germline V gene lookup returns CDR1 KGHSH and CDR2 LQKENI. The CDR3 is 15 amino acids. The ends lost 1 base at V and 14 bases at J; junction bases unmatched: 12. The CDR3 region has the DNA TGTGCCAGCTCACCACGTTTCACCCTGGGGGACAGGGAGTTCTTC. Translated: CASSPRFTLGDREFF.

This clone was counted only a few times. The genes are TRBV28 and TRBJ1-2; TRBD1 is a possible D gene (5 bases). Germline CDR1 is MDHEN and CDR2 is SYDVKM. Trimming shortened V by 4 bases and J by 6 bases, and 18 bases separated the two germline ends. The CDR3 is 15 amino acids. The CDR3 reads CASSSPASGEHGYTF. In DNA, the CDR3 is TGTGCCAGCAGTTCACCCGCCTCGGGGGAGCATGGCTACACCTTC.

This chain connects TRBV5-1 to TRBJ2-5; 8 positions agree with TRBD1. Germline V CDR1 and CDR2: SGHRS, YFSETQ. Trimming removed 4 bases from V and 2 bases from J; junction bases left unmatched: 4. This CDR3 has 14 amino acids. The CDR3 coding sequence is TGCGCCAGCAGCCCCACAGGGGGTCAAGAGACCCAGTACTTC. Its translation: CASSPTGGQETQYF.

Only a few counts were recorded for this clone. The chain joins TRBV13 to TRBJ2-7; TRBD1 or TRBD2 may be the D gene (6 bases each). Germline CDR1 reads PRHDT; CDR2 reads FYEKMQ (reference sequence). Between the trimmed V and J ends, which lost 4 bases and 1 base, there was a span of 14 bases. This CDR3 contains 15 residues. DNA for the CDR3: TGTGCCAGCAGCTGGAGGGGGAAGGGATCCTACGAGCAGTACTTC. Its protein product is CASSWRGKGSYEQYF.

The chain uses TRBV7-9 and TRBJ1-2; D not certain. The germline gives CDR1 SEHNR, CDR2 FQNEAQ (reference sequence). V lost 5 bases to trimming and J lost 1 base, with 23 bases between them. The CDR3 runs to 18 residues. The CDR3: CASSPAGKGYLLNYGYTF. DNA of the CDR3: TGTGCCAGCAGCCCCGCGGGGAAGGGTTACCTACTTAACTATGGCTACACCTTC. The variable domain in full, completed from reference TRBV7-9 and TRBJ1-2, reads DTGVSQNPRHKITKRGQNVTFRCDPISEHNRLYWYRQTLGQGPEFLTYFQNEAQLEKSRLLSDRFSAERPKGSFSTLEIQRTEQGDSAMYLCASSPAGKGYLLNYGYTFGSGTRLTVV.

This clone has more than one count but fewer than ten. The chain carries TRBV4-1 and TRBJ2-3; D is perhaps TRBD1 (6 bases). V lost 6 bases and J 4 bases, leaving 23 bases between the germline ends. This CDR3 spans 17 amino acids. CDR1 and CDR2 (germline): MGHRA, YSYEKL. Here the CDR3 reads CASRPRGTKLGPDTQYF. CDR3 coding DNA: TGCGCCAGCAGACCCAGGGGTACTAAATTAGGTCCAGATACGCAGTATTTT.